These 14 T cell receptor beta chains share one sample of origin, sequenced in a study of shared clonotypes between healthy human individuals. Assay: immunoSEQ multiplex PCR; the TCRdb copy retains only in-frame clones and omits some. Counted here are 2 million or so clones, roughly 94% occurring once; the ten biggest clones make up 0.13%. The sample taken for sequencing was naive CD4+ T cells sorted from blood. Subset described: CD45RA+ positively selected. The source of these receptors is a young man in good health.

This chain links TRBV10-3 with TRBJ1-2; D is uncertain. V was pared by 3 bases and J by 0 bases, with 8 bases between. The germline CDR1 and CDR2 sequences are ENHRY and SYGVKD. The CDR3 covers 14 residues. CDR3 in amino acids: CAISDKVTNYGYTF. The CDR3 nucleotides read TGTGCCATCAGTGACAAGGTTACTAACTATGGCTACACCTTC.

The CDR3 DNA is TGTGCCAGAAGCTTCCGGACAGGGGGCGCATCAGGGGATGGCTACACCTTC. This codes for CARSFRTGGASGDGYTF. V is TRBV5-3 and J is TRBJ1-2; TRBD1 matches at 11 bases. TRBV5-3 is placed among ORFs of uncertain function. Trimming at V came to 2 bases and at J to 6 bases, leaving 12 bases not matched to a gene. The CDR3 runs 17 residues.

V gene TRBV27 combines with J gene TRBJ1-1, with D possibly TRBD1 on 5 matching bases. V was cut by 5 bases and J by 1 base, with 20 bases left in between. Germline V gene data show CDR1 as MNHEY and CDR2 as SMNVEV (reference sequence). CDR3 size: 17 residues. The CDR3 protein is CASSPPQGGEANTEAFF. The CDR3 nucleotides read TGTGCCAGCAGTCCCCCCCAAGGAGGGGAGGCGAACACTGAAGCTTTCTTT.

This clone turned up a few times. This chain uses TRBV6-5 with TRBJ2-7; 7 bases are a match to TRBD1. Germline V gene data show CDR1 as MNHEY and CDR2 as SVGAGI. J lost 2 bases, V lost 6 bases, and 4 bases had no gene match. The CDR3 sequence is 13 residues long. The CDR3, as DNA: TGTGCCAGCAGCGCAGGGACAGCCTACGAGCAGTACTTC. This sequence encodes CASSAGTAYEQYF.

The rearrangement uses TRBV6-5 and TRBJ1-6; weak D call: TRBD1 (5 bases). There are 13 residues in the CDR3. From germline, CDR1 is MNHEY and CDR2 SVGAGI. The V gene lost 5 bases and the J gene lost 10 bases, with 12 bases spanning the gap. The CDR3 DNA is TGTGCCAGCAGTCCTGACAGCAAATCACCCCTCCACTTT. Translating it yields CASSPDSKSPLHF.

The V call is TRBV11-2, the J call TRBJ2-7; unclear D gene. The V gene's germline CDR1 is SGHAT and CDR2 FQNNGV. The V and J ends lost 1 base and 2 bases respectively, with 15 bases between them. This CDR3 is 16 amino acids long. The CDR3 region has the DNA TGTGCCAGCAGCTTAGGACCAGCTCAGAACACCTACGAGCAGTACTTC. Residues: CASSLGPAQNTYEQYF.

Notes on this clone: Other nucleotide sequences in the sample specify the same CDR3. J is TRBJ1-2 and V is TRBV10-3, with no clear D. V lost 6 bases, J lost 4 bases, and 6 bases lay in between. Per germline, CDR1 ENHRY and CDR2 SYGVKD. The CDR3 totals 11 residues. The CDR3: CAISVGYGYTF. CDR3 bases: TGTGCCATCAGCGTAGGCTATGGCTACACCTTC.

The gene calls are TRBV18 and TRBJ2-2; TRBD1 might be the D (7 bases). This CDR3 has 14 residues. Trimming took off 4 bases at V and 5 bases at J, with 11 bases between the two ends. The germline CDR1 and CDR2 sequences are KGHSH and LQKENI. DNA for the CDR3: TGTGCCAGCTCACGAGCAGGGGGGACCGGGGAGCTGTTTTTT. Translated: CASSRAGGTGELFF.

The CDR3 bases are TGCGCCAGCAGAGCGGTAGGGGAAAAACTGTTTTTT. It translates to CASRAVGEKLFF. The V gene is TRBV5-1, the J gene TRBJ1-4; no firm D call. Germline CDR1 is SGHRS and CDR2 is YFSETQ. Between the trimmed V and J ends, which lost 5 bases and 8 bases, there was a span of 10 bases. This CDR3 is 12 amino acids long.

The gene calls are TRBV9 and TRBJ2-3; no reliable D call. The CDR3 has 13 residues. Per the germline V gene, CDR1 is SGDLS and CDR2 is YYNGEE. With 0 bases removed from V and 5 bases from J, the gap between germline ends came to 7 bases. The DNA of the CDR3 is TGTGCCAGCAGCGTAGTTGCGGAAGATACGCAGTATTTT. Translating it yields CASSVVAEDTQYF. Based on the CDR3 plus reference TRBV9 and TRBJ2-3, the full variable domain is DSGVTQTPKHLITATGQRVTLRCSPRSGDLSVYWYQQSLDQGLQFLIQYYNGEERAKGNILERFSAQQFPDLHSELNLSSLELGDSALYFCASSVVAEDTQYFGPGTRLTVL.

This clone was found once. The chain employs TRBV30 and TRBJ2-2; D not certain. This CDR3 spans 13 amino acids. Germline CDR1 reads GTSNPN; CDR2 reads SVGIG (reference sequence). V gave up 3 bases and J gave up 0 bases, with 5 bases separating them. Written as DNA, the CDR3 is TGTGCCTGGAGCCCTACGAACACCGGGGAGCTGTTTTTT. Translation: CAWSPTNTGELFF.

This chain connects TRBV2 to TRBJ1-5; 8 bases match TRBD1. The CDR3 spans 12 residues. Germline lookup yields CDR1 SNHLY and CDR2 FYNNEI. V lost 10 bases to trimming and J lost 5 bases; unmatched junction nucleotides: 4. CDR3 loop: CATGQGDQPQHF. The CDR3 bases are TGTGCCACAGGACAGGGCGATCAGCCCCAGCATTTT.

This clone was counted a few times. The V call is TRBV7-9, the J call TRBJ1-5; D unclear. The CDR3 runs to 14 residues. Germline assignment: CDR1 SEHNR and CDR2 FQNEAQ (reference sequence). The germline V and J ends were trimmed by 2 bases and 7 bases, with 12 bases remaining between them. This CDR3 reads CASSLHGARQPQHF. Written as DNA, the CDR3 is TGTGCCAGCAGCTTACACGGTGCGCGGCAGCCCCAGCATTTT.

The chain recombines TRBV4-3 with TRBJ1-1; the D gene is possibly TRBD1 (5 bases). The CDR3 is 14 residues long. From germline, CDR1 is LGHNA and CDR2 YSLEER. Trimming shortened V by 0 bases and J by 8 bases, and 13 bases separated the two germline ends. In nucleotides, the CDR3 is TGCGCCAGCAGCCAAGAACCCGGGTGGGGGGAAGCTTTCTTT. Protein sequence: CASSQEPGWGEAFF.